This TCR beta chain was profiled in a study of cytomegalovirus exposure and HLA in healthy donors. General study results and limits: Rare sequences made up most TCRs, while some public TCRs were found in many donors. Trimming of TCR beta V- and J-genes showed a link, identified in a later analysis, to a missense DCLRE1C variant. Some TCR beta chains (around 160 of them) were listed as cytomegalovirus-associated. A previous analysis found most TCR beta V segments productive roughly 87% or roughly 30% of the time.

The PCR made use of 60 Vbeta and 13 Jbeta primers. Assay used: immunoSEQ multiplex PCR; TCRdb lists only in-frame clones, some missing. The table includes about 94,000 clones, around 66% detected once. Germline values: CDR1 SGDLS, CDR2 YYNGEE. There are 16 residues in the CDR3. Trimming stripped 4 bases from V and 6 bases from J, with 20 bases between. Points on this clone: Its antigen is unidentified.

This sequence was found in a man aged 25-45 years in good health and CMV-seronegative. Sequencing was carried out using PBMCs. The rearrangement uses TRBV9 and TRBJ2-1; possible D gene TRBD2, 6 bases. CDR3 amino acids: CASSPEIEGGGNEQFF. In nucleotides, the CDR3 is TGTGCCAGCAGCCCCGAAATCGAGGGAGGCGGCAATGAGCAGTTCTTC.